The clone carrying this T cell receptor beta chain was found a few times. Incorporated into the TCR beta cDNA libraries were unique molecular identifiers, which served to reduce PCR and sequencing biases. A single record per CDR3 protein comes from TCRdb applying MiXCR to the PCR reads. This table has some 690,000 distinct CDR3 sequences, 55% to 60% appearing once. The sample comes from a study of post-analysis software for immune sequencing data. This receptor was identified in a girl aged 2 to 9 with multiple sclerosis. Sequencing was done on a sample of blood.

The CDR3 is CASSLLLANTGELFF. The CDR3 bases are TGCGCCAGCAGCTTATTACTAGCGAACACCGGGGAGCTGTTTTTT. The chain has TRBV5-1 and TRBJ2-2; TRBD2 might be the D (5 bases). There are 15 residues in the CDR3. The V gene lost 2 bases and the J gene lost 0 bases, with 8 bases spanning the gap. Per the germline V gene, CDR1 is SGHRS and CDR2 is YFSETQ.